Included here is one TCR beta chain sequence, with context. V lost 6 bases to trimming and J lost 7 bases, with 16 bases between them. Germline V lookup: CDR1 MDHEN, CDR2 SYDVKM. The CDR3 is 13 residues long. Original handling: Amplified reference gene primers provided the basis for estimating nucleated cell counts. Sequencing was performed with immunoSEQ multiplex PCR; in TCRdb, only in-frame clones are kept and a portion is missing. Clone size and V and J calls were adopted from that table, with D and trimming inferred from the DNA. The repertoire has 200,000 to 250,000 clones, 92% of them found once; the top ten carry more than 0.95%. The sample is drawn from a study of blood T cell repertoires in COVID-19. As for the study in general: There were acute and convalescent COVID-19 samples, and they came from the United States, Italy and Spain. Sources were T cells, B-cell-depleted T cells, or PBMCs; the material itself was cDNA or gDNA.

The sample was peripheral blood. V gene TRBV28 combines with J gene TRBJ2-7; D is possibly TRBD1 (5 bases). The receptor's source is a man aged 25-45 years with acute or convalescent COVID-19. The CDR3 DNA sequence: TGTGCCAGCAGCCTGCGACAGCCTCCGGAGCAGTACTTC. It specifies CASSLRQPPEQYF.